What follows describes a single T cell receptor beta chain. The sample originates from a study of T cell responses to AZD1222 COVID-19 vaccine. The assay was immunoSEQ multiplex PCR, and TCRdb's table has in-frame clones only and misses some. The top ten hold 6% to 9% of the sample, which has about 90,000 clones, just over 85% seen once. The V gene end was trimmed by 3 bases and the J gene end by 14 bases; junction bases not matched to a gene: 4. The CDR3 extends over 12 amino acids. CDR1 SNHLY and CDR2 FYNNEI come from the germline V gene. This sequence originates from an adult in good health. Material: peripheral blood, obtained on day 0 of AZD1222 vaccination. The V gene is TRBV2, the J gene TRBJ1-6; 7 bases match TRBD1. In DNA, the CDR3 is TGTGCCAGCAGTGAGGGGACAGATACCCTCCACTTT. It encodes CASSEGTDTLHF.